This is a list of T cell receptor beta chains from one sample in a study of CD8+CD57+ T cells in acquired aplastic anemia. TCRdb re-derived calls from the reads in MiXCR, one entry per CDR3 protein. The sample carries around 120,000 distinct CDR3 sequences, approximately 40% recorded once. Input material: sorted CD4+, CD8+, or CD8+CD57+ T cells (not recorded which) from PBMCs. These receptors were collected from a human donor with aplastic anemia. Each CDR3 is given with its conserved first and last residue. The D gene is left open where the match is weak. For some rows the clone size is stated as once, few or many, or as a class when expanded; others skip it.

CDR3nt: TGCAGCTACTCAGTGGGGAGAAACTATGGCTACACCTTC
CDR3aa: CSYSVGRNYGYTF
d_gene: .
v_gene: TRBV20-1
j_gene: TRBJ1-2
abundance: many

CDR3nt: TGTGCCAGCAGCGTAGCAGCGGGATCCGAGCAGTACTTC
CDR3aa: CASSVAAGSEQYF
d_gene: TRBD2
v_gene: TRBV9
j_gene: TRBJ2-7
abundance: .

CDR3nt: TGTGCCAGTACGTCGAACACTGAAGCTTTCTTT
CDR3aa: CASTSNTEAFF
d_gene: .
v_gene: TRBV19
j_gene: TRBJ1-1
abundance: .

CDR3nt: TGTGCCAGCAGAATTAGGAAGGGACAGGGGGCGGATTCACCCCTCCACTTT
CDR3aa: CASRIRKGQGADSPLHF
d_gene: TRBD1
v_gene: TRBV11-2
j_gene: TRBJ1-6
abundance: .

CDR3nt: TGTGCGGCGGGGGGGAGCGAGCAGTACTTC
CDR3aa: CAAGGSEQYF
d_gene: TRBD2
v_gene: TRBV2
j_gene: TRBJ2-7
abundance: .

CDR3nt: TGTGCCATCAGTGACCGGGACAGGGTAACCGGGGAGCTGTTTTTT
CDR3aa: CAISDRDRVTGELFF
d_gene: TRBD1
v_gene: TRBV10-3
j_gene: TRBJ2-2
abundance: many

CDR3nt: TGTGCCAGCAGCTTTCGGACTAGCGGGGGCCGTATCAATGAGCAGTTCTTC
CDR3aa: CASSFRTSGGRINEQFF
d_gene: TRBD2
v_gene: TRBV5-4
j_gene: TRBJ2-1
abundance: .

CDR3nt: TGCGCCAGCAGCTTAGGTCGAGCCGTATACGAGCAGTACTTC
CDR3aa: CASSLGRAVYEQYF
d_gene: .
v_gene: TRBV5-1
j_gene: TRBJ2-7
abundance: .

CDR3nt: TGTGCCAGCACCCTGATGGGTGGCTACACCTTC
CDR3aa: CASTLMGGYTF
d_gene: .
v_gene: TRBV12-3/TRBV12-4
j_gene: TRBJ1-2
abundance: many

CDR3nt: TGTGCCAGCAGCCCGGGTGAAGAAGGGAACACTGAAGCTTTCTTT
CDR3aa: CASSPGEEGNTEAFF
d_gene: .
v_gene: TRBV12-3/TRBV12-4
j_gene: TRBJ1-1
abundance: .

CDR3nt: TGCAGTGCTAGAGATTCGGGTCTTTACACCGGGGAGCTGTTTTTT
CDR3aa: CSARDSGLYTGELFF
d_gene: .
v_gene: TRBV20-1
j_gene: TRBJ2-2
abundance: many

CDR3nt: TGTGCCAGCAGCTTAGCGCTAAGGGGGGGCTACACCTTC
CDR3aa: CASSLALRGGYTF
d_gene: .
v_gene: TRBV7-8
j_gene: TRBJ1-2
abundance: many

CDR3nt: TGCGCCAGCAGTGAGAGGCTGGTGGGGTCCCTGAACACTGAAGCTTTCTTT
CDR3aa: CASSERLVGSLNTEAFF
d_gene: .
v_gene: TRBV10-2
j_gene: TRBJ1-1
abundance: many

CDR3nt: TGTGCCAGCAGCCCCTCGGGTGGAGATACGCAGTATTTT
CDR3aa: CASSPSGGDTQYF
d_gene: .
v_gene: TRBV7-3
j_gene: TRBJ2-3
abundance: .

CDR3nt: TGTGCCAGCACCACCGGGGGACAGGGGAGGAATGAGCAGTTCTTC
CDR3aa: CASTTGGQGRNEQFF
d_gene: TRBD1
v_gene: TRBV6-1
j_gene: TRBJ2-1
abundance: many

CDR3nt: TGTGCCAGTAAGGGAGACCTGAGGGGAGCTTTCTTT
CDR3aa: CASKGDLRGAFF
d_gene: .
v_gene: TRBV19
j_gene: TRBJ1-1
abundance: .

CDR3nt: .
CDR3aa: CASSQVGGGSFF
d_gene: .
v_gene: TRBV3-1
j_gene: TRBJ2-1
abundance: .

CDR3nt: TGTGCCAGCTCACCACCGGCTAGCGGGGGGCACACAGATACGCAGTATTTT
CDR3aa: CASSPPASGGHTDTQYF
d_gene: TRBD2
v_gene: TRBV18
j_gene: TRBJ2-3
abundance: .

CDR3nt: TGTGCCAGCAGTCCCACCGGGGCCGGCGGAAGCAATCAGCCCCAGCATTTT
CDR3aa: CASSPTGAGGSNQPQHF
d_gene: .
v_gene: TRBV12-3/TRBV12-4
j_gene: TRBJ1-5
abundance: few

CDR3nt: TGTGCCAGTCGGGACAGGGGTAATTCACCCCTCCACTTT
CDR3aa: CASRDRGNSPLHF
d_gene: TRBD1
v_gene: TRBV19
j_gene: TRBJ1-6
abundance: many

CDR3nt: TGTGCCAGTAGTATAGCGGGTCAGTATTCACCCCTCCACTTT
CDR3aa: CASSIAGQYSPLHF
d_gene: .
v_gene: TRBV19
j_gene: TRBJ1-6
abundance: .

CDR3nt: TGTGCCAGCAGCCCCCGGACAGAGGATACGCAGTATTTT
CDR3aa: CASSPRTEDTQYF
d_gene: .
v_gene: TRBV9
j_gene: TRBJ2-3
abundance: many

CDR3nt: TGTGCCAGTAGTATTTCGGGACAGGGGAGGGAGACCCAGTACTTC
CDR3aa: CASSISGQGRETQYF
d_gene: TRBD1
v_gene: TRBV19
j_gene: TRBJ2-5
abundance: .

CDR3nt: TGTGCCAGCAGCCGAGCCGCGTCTAGTAGCCATAAAGAGACCCAGTACTTC
CDR3aa: CASSRAASSSHKETQYF
d_gene: .
v_gene: TRBV6-1
j_gene: TRBJ2-5
abundance: .

CDR3nt: TGTGCCAGTACAGGGGGAGGGGTCTATGGCTACACCTTC
CDR3aa: CASTGGGVYGYTF
d_gene: TRBD1
v_gene: TRBV19
j_gene: TRBJ1-2
abundance: few

CDR3nt: TGTGCCAGCAGTTACAGCCAGAACTACGAGCAGTACTTC
CDR3aa: CASSYSQNYEQYF
d_gene: .
v_gene: TRBV7-9
j_gene: TRBJ2-7
abundance: .

CDR3nt: TGCGCCAGCAGCCAAGCACAGGGAGGTGGAAACACCATATATTTT
CDR3aa: CASSQAQGGGNTIYF
d_gene: .
v_gene: TRBV4-3
j_gene: TRBJ1-3
abundance: .

CDR3nt: TGCAGCGTTGAAGATCAGGGACCGGAGCAGTACTTC
CDR3aa: CSVEDQGPEQYF
d_gene: .
v_gene: TRBV29-1
j_gene: TRBJ2-7
abundance: .

CDR3nt: TGCGCCAGCAGCTCGGACTATAGCACAGATACGCAGTATTTT
CDR3aa: CASSSDYSTDTQYF
d_gene: .
v_gene: TRBV5-1
j_gene: TRBJ2-3
abundance: many

CDR3nt: TGTGCCAGTAGCAGGACAGGCGACATCAACGGGTATGGCTACACCTTC
CDR3aa: CASSRTGDINGYGYTF
d_gene: TRBD1
v_gene: TRBV19
j_gene: TRBJ1-2
abundance: many

CDR3nt: TGTGCCAGCAGCGTAGTGCTAGCGGGGGGCGATGAGCAGTTCTTC
CDR3aa: CASSVVLAGGDEQFF
d_gene: TRBD2
v_gene: TRBV25-1
j_gene: TRBJ2-1
abundance: .

CDR3nt: TGTGCCAGTAGTTCTGGGCAGGGGCCCCAGCATTTT
CDR3aa: CASSSGQGPQHF
d_gene: .
v_gene: TRBV19
j_gene: TRBJ1-5
abundance: .

CDR3nt: TGCAGCGTTGAAGAACGGGACAGGGGGGCCTACGAGCAGTACTTC
CDR3aa: CSVEERDRGAYEQYF
d_gene: TRBD1
v_gene: TRBV29-1
j_gene: TRBJ2-7
abundance: .

CDR3nt: TGTGCCAGCAGTGGGAGGACTGAAGCTTTCTTT
CDR3aa: CASSGRTEAFF
d_gene: .
v_gene: TRBV15
j_gene: TRBJ1-1
abundance: .

CDR3nt: TGTGCCACCAGCAGAGATATAGCTAACACTGAAGCTTTCTTT
CDR3aa: CATSRDIANTEAFF
d_gene: .
v_gene: TRBV15
j_gene: TRBJ1-1
abundance: .

CDR3nt: TGTGCCAGCAGTGAAGCGAGAAGGGATTCACCCCTCCACTTT
CDR3aa: CASSEARRDSPLHF
d_gene: .
v_gene: TRBV6-1
j_gene: TRBJ1-6
abundance: many

CDR3nt: TGTGCCAGCAGCCTCGACAGGGGGCCGGATACGCAGTATTTT
CDR3aa: CASSLDRGPDTQYF
d_gene: TRBD1
v_gene: TRBV28
j_gene: TRBJ2-3
abundance: many

CDR3nt: TGCAGCGTAGCAGGGGGGGCTGAAGGGAACACTGAAGCTTTCTTT
CDR3aa: CSVAGGAEGNTEAFF
d_gene: TRBD1
v_gene: TRBV29-1
j_gene: TRBJ1-1
abundance: .

CDR3nt: TGTGCCACCAGCCGAGGGGCCCAAGGATCCTACGAGCAGTACTTC
CDR3aa: CATSRGAQGSYEQYF
d_gene: .
v_gene: TRBV15
j_gene: TRBJ2-7
abundance: .

CDR3nt: TGTGCCAGCAGTTACTCACTCTCAGACAACACCGGGGAGCTGTTTTTT
CDR3aa: CASSYSLSDNTGELFF
d_gene: .
v_gene: TRBV6-5
j_gene: TRBJ2-2
abundance: many

CDR3nt: TGTGCCAGCAGTGGAGGGCGGGGAGGGGAGACCCAGTACTTC
CDR3aa: CASSGGRGGETQYF
d_gene: TRBD2
v_gene: TRBV25-1
j_gene: TRBJ2-5
abundance: many

CDR3nt: TGTGCCAGCAGCTTAGGGGGGAACGTCCTGACTTTC
CDR3aa: CASSLGGNVLTF
d_gene: .
v_gene: TRBV7-9
j_gene: TRBJ2-6
abundance: .